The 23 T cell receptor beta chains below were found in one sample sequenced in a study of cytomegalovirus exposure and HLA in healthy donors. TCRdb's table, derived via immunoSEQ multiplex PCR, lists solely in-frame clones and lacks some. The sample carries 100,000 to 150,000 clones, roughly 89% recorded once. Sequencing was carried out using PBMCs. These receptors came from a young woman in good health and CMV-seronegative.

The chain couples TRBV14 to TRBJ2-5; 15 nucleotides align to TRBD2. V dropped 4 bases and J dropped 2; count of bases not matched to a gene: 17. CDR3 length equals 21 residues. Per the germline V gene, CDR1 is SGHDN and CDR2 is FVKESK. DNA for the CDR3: TGTGCCAGCAGCCCCACCGGATGGGGGACTAGCGGGAGGTTCACGCAAGAGACCCAGTACTTC. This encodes CASSPTGWGTSGRFTQETQYF.

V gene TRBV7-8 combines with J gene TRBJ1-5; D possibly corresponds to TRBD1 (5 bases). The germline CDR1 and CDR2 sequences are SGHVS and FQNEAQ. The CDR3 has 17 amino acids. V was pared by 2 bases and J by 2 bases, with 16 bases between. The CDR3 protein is CASSLQTRVFGNQPQHF. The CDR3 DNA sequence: TGTGCCAGCAGCTTACAAACCAGGGTGTTTGGCAATCAGCCCCAGCATTTT.

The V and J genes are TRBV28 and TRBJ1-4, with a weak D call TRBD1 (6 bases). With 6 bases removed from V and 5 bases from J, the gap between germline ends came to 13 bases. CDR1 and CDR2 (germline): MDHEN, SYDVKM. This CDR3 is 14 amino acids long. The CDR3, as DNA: TGTGCCAGCAGCCAGGACAGACGAAATGAAAAACTGTTTTTT. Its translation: CASSQDRRNEKLFF.

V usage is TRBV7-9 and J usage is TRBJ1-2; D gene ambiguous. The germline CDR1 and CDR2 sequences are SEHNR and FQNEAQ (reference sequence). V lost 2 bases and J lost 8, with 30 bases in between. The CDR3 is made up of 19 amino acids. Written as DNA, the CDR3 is TGTGCCAGCAGCTTATTGGAGGCGGGGATACCCTTTGGCGAGGGCGGCTACACCTTC. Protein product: CASSLLEAGIPFGEGGYTF.

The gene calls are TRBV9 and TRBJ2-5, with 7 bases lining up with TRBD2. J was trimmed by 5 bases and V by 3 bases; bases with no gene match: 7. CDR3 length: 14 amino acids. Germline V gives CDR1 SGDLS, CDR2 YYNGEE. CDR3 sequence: CASSERDFAETQYF. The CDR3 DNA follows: TGTGCCAGCAGCGAGCGGGACTTCGCGGAGACCCAGTACTTC. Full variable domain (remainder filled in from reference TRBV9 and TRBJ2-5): DSGVTQTPKHLITATGQRVTLRCSPRSGDLSVYWYQQSLDQGLQFLIQYYNGEERAKGNILERFSAQQFPDLHSELNLSSLELGDSALYFCASSERDFAETQYFGPGTRLLVL.

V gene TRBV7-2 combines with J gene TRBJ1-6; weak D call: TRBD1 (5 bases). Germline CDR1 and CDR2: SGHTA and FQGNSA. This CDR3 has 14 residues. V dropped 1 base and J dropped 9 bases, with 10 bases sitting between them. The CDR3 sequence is CASSLGGEVSPLHF. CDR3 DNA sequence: TGTGCCAGCAGCTTAGGAGGGGAGGTTTCACCCCTCCACTTT.

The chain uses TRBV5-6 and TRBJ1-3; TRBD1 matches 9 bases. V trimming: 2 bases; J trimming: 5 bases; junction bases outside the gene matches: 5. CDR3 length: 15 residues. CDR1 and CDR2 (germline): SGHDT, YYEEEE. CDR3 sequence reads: CASSLRGTGRNTIYF. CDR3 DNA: TGTGCCAGCAGCTTACGTGGGACAGGGAGAAACACCATATATTTT.

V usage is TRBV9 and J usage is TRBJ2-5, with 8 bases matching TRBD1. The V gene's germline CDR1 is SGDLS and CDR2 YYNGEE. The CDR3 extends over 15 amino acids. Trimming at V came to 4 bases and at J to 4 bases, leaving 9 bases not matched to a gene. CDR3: CASSFRQGYRETQYF. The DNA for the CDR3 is TGTGCCAGCAGCTTCCGACAGGGGTATCGAGAGACCCAGTACTTC.

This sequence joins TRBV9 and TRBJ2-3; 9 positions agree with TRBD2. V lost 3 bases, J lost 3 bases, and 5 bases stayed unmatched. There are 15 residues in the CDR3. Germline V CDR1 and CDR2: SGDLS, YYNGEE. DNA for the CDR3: TGTGCCAGCAGCGAGAGCGGGGGGCGGACAGATACGCAGTATTTT. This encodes CASSESGGRTDTQYF.

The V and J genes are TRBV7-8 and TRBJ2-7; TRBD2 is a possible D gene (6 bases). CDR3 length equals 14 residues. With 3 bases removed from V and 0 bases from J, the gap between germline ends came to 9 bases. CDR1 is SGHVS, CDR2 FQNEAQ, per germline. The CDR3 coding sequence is TGTGCCAGCAGCTTTATGGGGGGCTCCTACGAGCAGTACTTC. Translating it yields CASSFMGGSYEQYF.

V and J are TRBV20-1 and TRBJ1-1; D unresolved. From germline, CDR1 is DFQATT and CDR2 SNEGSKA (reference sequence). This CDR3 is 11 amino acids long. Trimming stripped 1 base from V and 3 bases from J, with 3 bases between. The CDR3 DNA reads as TGCAGTGCTAGAGCCGACACTGAAGCTTTCTTT. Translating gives CSARADTEAFF.

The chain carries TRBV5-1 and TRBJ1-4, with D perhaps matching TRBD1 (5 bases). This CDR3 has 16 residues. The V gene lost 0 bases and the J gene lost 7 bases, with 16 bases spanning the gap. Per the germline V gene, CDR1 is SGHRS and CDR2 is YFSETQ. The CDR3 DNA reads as TGCGCCAGCAGCTTGGCGGGCGGGACTGACCGTGAAAAACTGTTTTTT. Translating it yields CASSLAGGTDREKLFF.

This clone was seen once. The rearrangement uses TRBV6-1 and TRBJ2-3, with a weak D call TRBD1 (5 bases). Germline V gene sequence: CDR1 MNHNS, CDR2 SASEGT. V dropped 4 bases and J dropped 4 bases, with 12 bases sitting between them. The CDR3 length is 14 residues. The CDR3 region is CASSGTIPPDTQYF. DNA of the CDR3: TGTGCCAGCAGTGGGACAATACCTCCAGATACGCAGTATTTT.

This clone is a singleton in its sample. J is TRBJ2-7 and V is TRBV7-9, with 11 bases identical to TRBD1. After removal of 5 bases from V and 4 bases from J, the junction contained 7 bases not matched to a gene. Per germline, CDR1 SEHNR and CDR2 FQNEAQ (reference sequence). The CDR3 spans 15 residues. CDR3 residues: CASSPRTGGIYEQYF. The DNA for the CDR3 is TGTGCCAGCAGCCCTCGGACAGGGGGCATTTACGAGCAGTACTTC.

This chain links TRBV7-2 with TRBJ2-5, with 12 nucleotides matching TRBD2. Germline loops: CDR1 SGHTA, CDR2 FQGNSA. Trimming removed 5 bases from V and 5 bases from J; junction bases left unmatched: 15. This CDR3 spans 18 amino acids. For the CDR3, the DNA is TGTGCCAGCAGCCCCCCCCCGCTAGCGGGAGGGCCTTGGGAGACCCAGTACTTC. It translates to CASSPPPLAGGPWETQYF.

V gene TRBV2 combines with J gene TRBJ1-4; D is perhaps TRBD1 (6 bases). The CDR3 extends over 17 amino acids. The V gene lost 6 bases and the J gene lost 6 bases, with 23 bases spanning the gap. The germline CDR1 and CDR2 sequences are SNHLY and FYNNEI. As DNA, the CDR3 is TGTGCCAGCAGCGTCCCTATAGCAGGGGAACTCGATGAAAAACTGTTTTTT. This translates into CASSVPIAGELDEKLFF.

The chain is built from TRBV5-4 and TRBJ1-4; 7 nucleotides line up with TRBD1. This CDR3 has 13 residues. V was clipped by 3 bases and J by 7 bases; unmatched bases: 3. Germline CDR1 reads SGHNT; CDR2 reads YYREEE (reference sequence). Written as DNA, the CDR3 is TGTGCCAGCAGCTGGGACAGAGGTGAAAAACTGTTTTTT. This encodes CASSWDRGEKLFF.

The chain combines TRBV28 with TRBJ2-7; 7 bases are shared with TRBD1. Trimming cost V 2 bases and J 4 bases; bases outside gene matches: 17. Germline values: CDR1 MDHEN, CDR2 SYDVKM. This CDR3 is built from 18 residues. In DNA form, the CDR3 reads TGTGCCAGCAGTTTAATAAGCGCGGTGGACAGGCTTAGGTACGAGCAGTACTTC. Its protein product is CASSLISAVDRLRYEQYF. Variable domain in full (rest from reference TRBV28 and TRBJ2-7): DVKVTQSSRYLVKRTGEKVFLECVQDMDHENMFWYRQDPGLGLRLIYFSYDVKMKEKGDIPEGYSVSREKKERFSLILESASTNQTSMYLCASSLISAVDRLRYEQYFGPGTRLTVT.

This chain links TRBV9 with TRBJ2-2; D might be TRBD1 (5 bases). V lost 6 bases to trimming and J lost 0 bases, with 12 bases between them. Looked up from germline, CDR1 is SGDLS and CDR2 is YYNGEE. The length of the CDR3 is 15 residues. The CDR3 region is CASTYDSANTGELFF. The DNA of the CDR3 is TGTGCCAGCACCTACGACAGCGCGAACACCGGGGAGCTGTTTTTT.

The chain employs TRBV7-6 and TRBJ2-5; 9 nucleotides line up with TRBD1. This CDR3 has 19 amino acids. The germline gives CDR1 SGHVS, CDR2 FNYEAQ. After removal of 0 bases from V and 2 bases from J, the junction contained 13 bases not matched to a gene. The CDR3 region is CASSLAGPWDRVYQETQYF. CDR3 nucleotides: TGTGCCAGCAGCTTAGCGGGTCCTTGGGACAGGGTCTATCAAGAGACCCAGTACTTC.

Written as DNA, the CDR3 is TGTGCCAGCAGTTACGGAGATCCGCAGGGTCGACATTTT. Residues: CASSYGDPQGRHF. This rearrangement joins TRBV6-6 to TRBJ1-5; D may be TRBD1 (5 bases). The CDR3 totals 13 residues. The V gene lost 2 bases and the J gene lost 16 bases, with 18 bases spanning the gap. CDR1 MNHNY and CDR2 SVGAGI come from the germline V gene (reference sequence).

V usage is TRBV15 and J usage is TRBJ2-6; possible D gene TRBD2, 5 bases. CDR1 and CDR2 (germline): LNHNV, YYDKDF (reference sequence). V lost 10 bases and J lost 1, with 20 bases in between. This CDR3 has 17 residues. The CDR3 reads CASTGGSALSGANVLTF. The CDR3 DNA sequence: TGTGCCAGCACCGGCGGTAGCGCTCTTTCTGGGGCCAACGTCCTGACTTTC.

The CDR3 here is CASSPTPVRGTGELFF. The CDR3, as DNA: TGCGCCAGCAGCCCTACCCCAGTGAGAGGCACCGGGGAGCTGTTTTTT. The V call is TRBV5-1, the J call TRBJ2-2, with D hard to call. Germline CDR1 reads SGHRS; CDR2 reads YFSETQ. CDR3 size: 16 residues. Trimming stripped 4 bases from V and 4 bases from J, with 17 bases between.